The 27 T cell receptor beta chains listed next were all sequenced from one sample in a study of type 1 regulatory T cells. For these TCRs, the target antigens are not known. TCRdb processed the reads anew with MiXCR; each CDR3 protein has one entry. The sample lists approximately 72,000 distinct CDR3 sequences; about 60% were seen once. Sequenced sample: cultured T cells, either the whole culture or a sorted T cell fraction (not recorded which). Subset specified: Tr1-enriched cell product generated in vitro against host alloantigens. The receptors come from a human donor in good health.

This clonotype has a handful of counts. The chain links TRBV5-1 to TRBJ2-3, with a tentative D call TRBD2 (6 bases). CDR3 length: 15 residues. The germline gives CDR1 SGHRS, CDR2 YFSETQ. Trimming removed 2 bases from V and 4 bases from J, with 14 bases in between. CDR3 loop: CASSFGSEGPDTQYF. The CDR3, as DNA: TGCGCCAGCAGCTTCGGTTCGGAGGGCCCAGATACGCAGTATTTT.

This clonotype was recorded a few times. The chain carries TRBV20-1 and TRBJ2-7; D might be TRBD1 or TRBD2, each matching 5 bases. This CDR3 spans 15 amino acids. V lost 0 bases and J lost 2, with 14 bases in between. Germline CDR1 and CDR2: DFQATT and SNEGSKA (reference sequence). CDR3: CSARDDGQGAYEQYF. CDR3 in DNA: TGCAGTGCTAGAGATGACGGCCAGGGAGCCTACGAGCAGTACTTC.

The V gene is TRBV29-1, the J gene TRBJ2-5, with D uncertain. CDR1 and CDR2 from the germline V gene are SQVTM and ANQGSEA. The CDR3 is 10 residues long. V shed 5 bases and J shed 4 bases, with 5 bases lying between them. CDR3 sequence reads: CSVKVETQYF. DNA of the CDR3: TGCAGCGTTAAAGTAGAGACCCAGTACTTC. Looking up the rest from reference TRBV29-1 and TRBJ2-5 gives the full variable domain: SAVISQKPSRDICQRGTSLTIQCQVDSQVTMMFWYRQQPGQSLTLIATANQGSEATYESGFVIDKFPISRPNLTFSTLTVSNMSPEDSSIYLCSVKVETQYFGPGTRLLVL.

The rearrangement links TRBV4-1 to TRBJ2-3; 11 nucleotides line up with TRBD2. V shed 1 base, J shed 2 bases, and the junction held 8 bases outside the gene matches. Per germline, CDR1 MGHRA and CDR2 YSYEKL. The CDR3 is made up of 18 amino acids. The CDR3 sequence: CASSQAHTSGSITDTQYF. DNA for the CDR3: TGCGCCAGCAGCCAAGCACACACTAGCGGGAGTATCACAGATACGCAGTATTTT.

The gene calls are TRBV20-1 and TRBJ2-7; 9 positions match TRBD1. Trimming took 0 bases from V and 5 from J; bases not matched to a gene: 8. Germline-derived CDR1 and CDR2 are DFQATT and SNEGSKA (reference sequence). This CDR3 comprises 15 residues. CDR3 protein: CSARDPGTGRNEQYF. The CDR3, as DNA: TGCAGTGCTAGAGATCCCGGGACAGGGCGGAACGAGCAGTACTTC.

This clonotype was picked up one time. V and J are TRBV5-1 and TRBJ2-1; the match to TRBD2 covers 9 bases. From germline, CDR1 is SGHRS and CDR2 YFSETQ. CDR3 length: 20 amino acids. Losses at the gene ends were 4 bases for V and 1 base for J; bases not matched to a gene: 18. CDR3 loop: CASSLPIGSRGRGSYNEQFF. CDR3 DNA: TGCGCCAGCAGCCTTCCCATTGGTAGTCGCGGGAGGGGTTCCTACAATGAGCAGTTCTTC. The full variable domain, its missing parts supplied by reference TRBV5-1 and TRBJ2-1, is KAGVTQTPRYLIKTRGQQVTLSCSPISGHRSVSWYQQTPGQGLQFLFEYFSETQRNKGNFPGRFSGRQFSNSRSEMNVSTLELGDSALYLCASSLPIGSRGRGSYNEQFFGPGTRLTVL.

The chain's CDR3 is CASSQDGQGLKTQYF. CDR3 coding DNA: TGTGCCAGCAGCCAAGATGGACAGGGGCTAAAGACCCAGTACTTC. This rearrangement joins TRBV3-1 to TRBJ2-5; 9 bases are shared with TRBD1. V trimming: 0 bases; J trimming: 6 bases; junction bases outside the gene matches: 5. The germline CDR1 and CDR2 sequences are LGHDT and YNNKEL (reference sequence). The CDR3 covers 15 residues.

The gene calls are TRBV5-1 and TRBJ2-7; the match to TRBD1 covers 9 bases. V shed 3 bases and J 7 bases; nucleotides not matched to a gene: 14. Germline V gene sequence: CDR1 SGHRS, CDR2 YFSETQ. CDR3 length equals 16 residues. CDR3 region: CASSYLQGASQWEQYF. The CDR3 DNA is TGCGCCAGCAGCTACCTACAGGGGGCGAGTCAGTGGGAGCAGTACTTC.

This sequence joins TRBV20-1 and TRBJ1-2; D remains ambiguous. The CDR3 runs to 13 residues. Germline CDR1 is DFQATT and CDR2 is SNEGSKA (reference sequence). The V end lost 3 bases, the J end lost 4 bases, and 12 bases lay between the germline ends. CDR3 amino acids: CSARLTQTYGYTF. The CDR3 DNA sequence: TGCAGTGCTAGGCTGACACAGACCTATGGCTACACCTTC.

The V call is TRBV24-1, the J call TRBJ2-1; the D is unclear. CDR3 length: 12 residues. Germline CDR1 and CDR2: KGHDR and SFDVKD. Trimming cost V 10 bases and J 0 bases, with 6 bases left between them. The CDR3 coding sequence is TGTGCCACACAAAGCTCCTACAATGAGCAGTTCTTC. This sequence encodes CATQSSYNEQFF.

This clonotype was recorded a few times. This chain links TRBV20-1 with TRBJ2-1, with 12 nucleotides matching TRBD1. After removal of 3 bases from V and 8 bases from J, the junction contained 5 bases not matched to a gene. The CDR3 is 14 amino acids. In germline, CDR1 is DFQATT, CDR2 SNEGSKA (reference sequence). CDR3 amino acids: CSARGDRGLDEQFF. The CDR3 bases are TGCAGTGCTAGGGGGGACAGGGGGCTCGATGAGCAGTTCTTC.

The chain uses TRBV20-1 and TRBJ1-6; 12 bases fit TRBD1. Germline V gene lookup returns CDR1 DFQATT and CDR2 SNEGSKA (reference sequence). This CDR3 has 16 residues. V trimming: 0 bases; J trimming: 8 bases; junction bases outside the gene matches: 5. The CDR3, as DNA: TGCAGTGCTAGAGATCAGGGACAGGGGGCCGATTCACCCCTCCACTTT. Encoded protein: CSARDQGQGADSPLHF.

This clonotype has just a few counts. This chain links TRBV29-1 with TRBJ2-7; 8 bases are a match to TRBD2. Unmatched junction bases numbered 14, after V lost 4 bases and J lost 6 bases. CDR3 length: 15 residues. Germline V gene sequence: CDR1 SQVTM, CDR2 ANQGSEA. In DNA, the CDR3 is TGCAGCGTTGGCTCACGGGGGGGGTTTTACTCCGAGCAGTACTTC. Protein product: CSVGSRGGFYSEQYF.

The chain uses TRBV4-1 and TRBJ1-4, with a weak D call TRBD1 (6 bases). This CDR3 comprises 19 residues. The V end lost 1 base, the J end lost 7 bases, and 25 bases lay between the germline ends. Germline V lookup: CDR1 MGHRA, CDR2 YSYEKL. Here the CDR3 reads CASSQALGATEHRGEKLFF. CDR3 sequence (DNA): TGCGCCAGCAGCCAAGCGCTGGGGGCGACGGAACATCGTGGTGAAAAACTGTTTTTT.

V is TRBV5-1 and J is TRBJ2-7; D is unresolved. This CDR3 is built from 13 residues. Germline-derived CDR1 and CDR2 are SGHRS and YFSETQ. The germline V and J ends were trimmed by 4 bases and 3 bases, with 11 bases remaining between them. The CDR3 sequence: CASSLLGDYEQYF. As DNA, the CDR3 is TGCGCCAGCAGCCTCCTCGGTGACTACGAGCAGTACTTC.

The rearrangement joins TRBV6-2 or TRBV6-3 to TRBJ2-2; a possible D gene is TRBD2 (5 bases). The V gene lost 8 bases and the J gene lost 4 bases, with 14 bases spanning the gap. The V gene's germline CDR1 is MNHEY and CDR2 SVGEGT. The CDR3 length is 14 residues. In DNA, the CDR3 is TGTGCCAGCCGCCGGAGCGGCTCCACCGGGGAGCTGTTTTTT. This codes for CASRRSGSTGELFF.

The chain links TRBV6-5 to TRBJ1-1; a possible D gene is TRBD1 (5 bases). Looked up from germline, CDR1 is MNHEY and CDR2 is SVGAGI. This CDR3 contains 13 residues. The V end was cut by 6 bases, the J end by 8 bases, with 16 bases between. Here the CDR3 reads CASRFGGALEAFF. The CDR3 DNA reads as TGTGCCAGCAGATTTGGGGGAGCCCTAGAAGCTTTCTTT.

The CDR3 loop reads CSAVRDRGTEAFF. The CDR3 nucleotides are TGCAGCGCCGTCCGGGACAGGGGTACTGAAGCTTTCTTT. V gene TRBV29-1 combines with J gene TRBJ1-1, with TRBD1 matching over 10 bases. The CDR3 contains 13 residues. In germline, CDR1 is SQVTM, CDR2 ANQGSEA. Trimming cost V 7 bases and J 5 bases; bases outside gene matches: 7.

The CDR3: CSARDMSGRENVNEQFF. The CDR3 bases are TGCAGTGCTAGAGATATGTCCGGGCGGGAAAACGTGAATGAGCAGTTCTTC. The chain employs TRBV20-1 and TRBJ2-1; TRBD2 might be the D (6 bases). V was shortened by 0 bases and J by 7 bases, with 22 bases between the two germline ends. Germline CDR1 is DFQATT and CDR2 is SNEGSKA (reference sequence). The CDR3 extends over 17 amino acids.

The chain recombines TRBV13 with TRBJ2-7; the match to TRBD1 covers 8 bases. Per germline, CDR1 PRHDT and CDR2 FYEKMQ (reference sequence). The CDR3 consists of 14 residues. The junction had 11 bases not matched to a gene; V was cut back by 8 bases and J by 5 bases. The CDR3 DNA sequence: TGTGCCAGCCACGGGACAGGATTAGGAAACGAGCAGTACTTC. It encodes CASHGTGLGNEQYF.

The chain links TRBV4-2 to TRBJ2-2, with D unresolved. This CDR3 has 14 amino acids. V lost 1 base to trimming and J lost 1 base, with 4 bases between them. The V gene's germline CDR1 is LGHNA and CDR2 YNFKEQ. The CDR3 DNA reads as TGTGCCAGCAGCCAAGGCCAGAACACCGGGGAGCTGTTTTTT. Its protein product is CASSQGQNTGELFF.

This clonotype was picked up a small number of times. The chain carries TRBV24-1 and TRBJ2-1; D not certain. CDR3 length: 15 residues. Trimming removed 6 bases at V and 3 bases at J, with 14 bases between. Germline lookup yields CDR1 KGHDR and CDR2 SFDVKD. Here the CDR3 reads CATSQSPVLYNEQFF. CDR3 DNA sequence: TGTGCCACCAGTCAAAGCCCCGTCCTCTACAATGAGCAGTTCTTC.

Comment on this clonotype: The junction does not match germline at one end; this may be a read error. This rearrangement joins TRBV4-1 to TRBJ1-1; unclear D gene. This CDR3 is built from 14 residues. Germline CDR1 MGHRA, CDR2 YSYEKL. CDR3 in amino acids: CANSQDRSGGEAFF. The DNA for the CDR3 is TGCGCCAACAGCCAAGATCGGTCGGGCGGGGAAGCTTTCTTT.

This clonotype has more than one count but fewer than ten. This sequence joins TRBV15 and TRBJ2-7, with D tentatively TRBD1 (6 bases). Trimming took 1 base from V and 4 from J, leaving 11 bases between them. This CDR3 is built from 14 residues. The germline V gene encodes CDR1 LNHNV and CDR2 YYDKDF (reference sequence). The CDR3 reads CATSRAGDMYEQYF. The CDR3, as DNA: TGTGCCACCAGCAGAGCTGGGGACATGTACGAGCAGTACTTC.

This chain uses TRBV20-1 with TRBJ2-7, with D perhaps given as TRBD1 or TRBD2 (5 bases each). The V gene lost 6 bases and the J gene lost 2 bases, with 14 bases spanning the gap. The CDR3 extends over 13 amino acids. Germline-derived CDR1 and CDR2 are DFQATT and SNEGSKA (reference sequence). CDR3 coding DNA: TGCAGTGCGAACCGGGACCGCACCTACGAGCAGTACTTC. It translates to CSANRDRTYEQYF.

This rearrangement joins TRBV20-1 to TRBJ2-3; 12 nucleotides line up with TRBD2. CDR1 is DFQATT, CDR2 SNEGSKA, per germline (reference sequence). This CDR3 is built from 16 residues. The V and J ends lost 6 bases and 4 bases, in that order; junction bases with no gene match: 11. CDR3 DNA sequence: TGCAGTGCCCCACCGACTAGCGGGAGTTCGGCAGATACGCAGTATTTT. Its protein is CSAPPTSGSSADTQYF.

The count of this clonotype is one. The chain employs TRBV12-3 or TRBV12-4 and TRBJ1-2; D is unclear. V lost 5 bases and J lost 0, with 7 bases in between. The CDR3 has 13 amino acids. The CDR3 loop is CASSPRSNYGYTF. CDR3 bases: TGTGCCAGCAGTCCTCGTTCTAACTATGGCTACACCTTC.